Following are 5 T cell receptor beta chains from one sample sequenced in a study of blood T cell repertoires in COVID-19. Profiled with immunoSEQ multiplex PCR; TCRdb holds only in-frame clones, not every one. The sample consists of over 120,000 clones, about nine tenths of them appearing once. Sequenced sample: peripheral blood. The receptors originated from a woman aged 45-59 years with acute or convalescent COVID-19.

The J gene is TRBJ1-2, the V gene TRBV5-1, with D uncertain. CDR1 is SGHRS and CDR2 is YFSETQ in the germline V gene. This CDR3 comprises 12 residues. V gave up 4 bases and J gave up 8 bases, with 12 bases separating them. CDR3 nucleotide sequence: TGCGCCAGCAGCGTATCAGACTCCGGCTACACCTTC. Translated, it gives CASSVSDSGYTF.

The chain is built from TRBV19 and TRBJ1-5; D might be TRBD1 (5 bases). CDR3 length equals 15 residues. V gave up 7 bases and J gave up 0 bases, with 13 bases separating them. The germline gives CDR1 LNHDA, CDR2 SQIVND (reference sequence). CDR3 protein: CASIFRGDSNQPQHF. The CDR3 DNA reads TGTGCCAGTATCTTCCGGGGGGATAGCAATCAGCCCCAGCATTTT.

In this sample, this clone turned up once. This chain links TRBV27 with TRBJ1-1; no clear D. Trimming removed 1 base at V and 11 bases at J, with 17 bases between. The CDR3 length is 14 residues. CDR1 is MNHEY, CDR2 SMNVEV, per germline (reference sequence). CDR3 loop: CASSLYSDSPEAFF. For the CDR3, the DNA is TGTGCCAGCAGTTTATATTCGGACTCCCCAGAGGCTTTCTTT.

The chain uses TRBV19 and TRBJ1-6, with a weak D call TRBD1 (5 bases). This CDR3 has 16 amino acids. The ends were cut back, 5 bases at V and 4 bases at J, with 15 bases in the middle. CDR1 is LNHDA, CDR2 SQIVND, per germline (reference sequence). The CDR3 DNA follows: TGTGCCAGTAGTGGGGGGGTAGGCGGATATAATTCACCCCTCCACTTT. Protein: CASSGGVGGYNSPLHF.

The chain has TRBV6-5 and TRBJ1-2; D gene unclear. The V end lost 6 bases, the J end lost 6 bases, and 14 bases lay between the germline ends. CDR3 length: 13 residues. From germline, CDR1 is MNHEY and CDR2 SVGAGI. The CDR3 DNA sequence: TGTGCCAGCAGGGACCTGAGGGTTGATGGCTACACCTTC. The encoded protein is CASRDLRVDGYTF.